Listed below are T cell receptor beta chains from one sample, sequenced in a study of T cell changes during pregnancy in multiple sclerosis. The repertoire was sequenced with immunoSEQ multiplex PCR; TCRdb's copy has only in-frame clones and lacks some. The sample yields under 50,000 clones, 85% to 95% seen once. The sample was CD8+ T cells from peripheral blood mononuclear cells, taken in the first trimester of pregnancy. The receptors were sampled from a female donor with multiple sclerosis, enrolled in a pregnancy study. Both conserved end residues are part of each CDR3. The D gene is left open where the match is weak. Clone size appears in some rows only: once, few, many, or a class for an expanded clone.

d_gene,v_gene,abundance,j_gene,CDR3nt,CDR3aa
-,TRBV27,-,TRBJ2-1,TGTGCCAGCAGGGGTATTAGCGGTGAGCAGTTCTTC,CASRGISGEQFF
-,TRBV27,-,TRBJ2-2,TGTGCCAGCAGTTTAGGGGGGAGAACCGGGGAGCTGTTTTTT,CASSLGGRTGELFF
-,TRBV6-5,-,TRBJ2-2,TGTGCCAGCAGTTACACCTTCGGCGGGGAGCTGTTTTTT,CASSYTFGGELFF
-,TRBV29-1,few,TRBJ1-1,TGCAGCGTTGAAGATGCGGGGAACACTGAAGCTTTCTTT,CSVEDAGNTEAFF
TRBD1,TRBV6-1,-,TRBJ2-2,TGTGCCAGCAGTGCGGGACAGGTGATAAACACCGGGGAGCTGTTTTTT,CASSAGQVINTGELFF
TRBD1,TRBV28,once,TRBJ2-7,TGTGCCAGCAGTTCCACATCCGGGACAGGACCTTACGAGCAGTACTTC,CASSSTSGTGPYEQYF
-,TRBV6-6,-,TRBJ1-1,TGTGCCAGCAGCGATACAGGGAACACTGAAGCTTTCTTT,CASSDTGNTEAFF
-,TRBV2,-,TRBJ1-1,TGTGCCAGCAGTGACACTATGAACACTGAAGCTTTCTTT,CASSDTMNTEAFF
TRBD1,TRBV4-1,-,TRBJ1-1,TGCGCCAGCAGCCTGTGGACAGGGGTGAACACTGAAGCTTTCTTT,CASSLWTGVNTEAFF
-,TRBV29-1,-,TRBJ2-1,TGCAGCGTTGACGTGGGGCCCCTTAATGAGCAGTTCTTC,CSVDVGPLNEQFF
TRBD1,TRBV6-5,once,TRBJ2-7,TGTGCCAGCAGAACCGGGACAGAGAGCTCCTACGAGCAGTACTTC,CASRTGTESSYEQYF
TRBD2,TRBV6-5,-,TRBJ2-7,TGTGCCAGCAGTTACGGCTCCATGGAGCGGGGCTACGAGCAGTACTTC,CASSYGSMERGYEQYF
TRBD1,TRBV6-1,once,TRBJ1-3,TGTGCCAGCCAACAGGGGGAGATCGGAAACACCATATATTTT,CASQQGEIGNTIYF
TRBD2,TRBV2,-,TRBJ2-1,TGTGCCAGCAGGCGGGGGAATGAGCAGTTCTTC,CASRRGNEQFF
-,TRBV27,-,TRBJ2-3,TGTGCCAGCAGTTTAAGGGGCCATACGCAGTATTTT,CASSLRGHTQYF
TRBD1,TRBV27,-,TRBJ2-4,TGTGCCAGCTCGGAGGGACAGGGAACCAAAAACATTCAGTACTTC,CASSEGQGTKNIQYF
-,TRBV5-1,-,TRBJ2-3,TGCGCCAGCAGCTCAACACTAGGCTCCACAGATACGCAGTATTTT,CASSSTLGSTDTQYF
-,TRBV7-8,-,TRBJ2-1,TGTGCCAGCAGCCTATACGGGGACGGCGGCGGGATCTTC,CASSLYGDGGGIF
-,TRBV29-1,-,TRBJ1-1,TGCAGCGCCGTCGTGAACACTGAAGCTTTCTTT,CSAVVNTEAFF
TRBD1,TRBV27,-,TRBJ2-3,TGTGCCAGCAGTCCCCGGGACAGGGCGACAGATACGCAGTATTTT,CASSPRDRATDTQYF
TRBD1,TRBV7-8,-,TRBJ1-2,TGTGCCAGCAGCTCTCGACAGGGCAGGGGAGGCTACACCTTC,CASSSRQGRGGYTF
TRBD1,TRBV15,-,TRBJ2-7,TGTGCCACCAGCAGAGAATGGACAGGCTACGAGCAGTACTTC,CATSREWTGYEQYF
-,TRBV4-1,-,TRBJ1-1,TGCGCCAGCAGCCAAGCTAGAACTGAAGCTTTCTTT,CASSQARTEAFF
-,TRBV2,-,TRBJ1-2,TGTGCCAGCCCCGAGGGCAGTCTGAACTATGGCTACACCTTC,CASPEGSLNYGYTF
TRBD1,TRBV19,-,TRBJ1-1,TGTGCCAGTAGTACGAGACAGGGCGACACTGAAGCTTTCTTT,CASSTRQGDTEAFF
TRBD1,TRBV7-9,-,TRBJ2-3,TGTGCCAGCAGCTTCTGGACAGGGATCACAGATACGCAGTATTTT,CASSFWTGITDTQYF
TRBD2,TRBV19,-,TRBJ2-3,TGTGCCAGTAGTCACGGACTAGACACAGATACGCAGTATTTT,CASSHGLDTDTQYF
-,TRBV5-1,-,TRBJ1-5,TGCGCCAGCAGCTTATCCGGGGGGAGCAATCAGCCCCAGCATTTT,CASSLSGGSNQPQHF
-,TRBV14,once,TRBJ1-1,TGTGCCAGCAGCTCCGACGGAGGGGGGGACCTTTCCGAAGCTTTCTTT,CASSSDGGGDLSEAFF
-,TRBV19,-,TRBJ2-3,TGTGCCAGTACAACCCTCGGTTCGAATACGCAGTATTTT,CASTTLGSNTQYF
-,TRBV2,-,TRBJ2-3,TGTGCCAGCAGTGAATTCCGTCGTTCTAGCACAGATACGCAGTATTTT,CASSEFRRSSTDTQYF
-,TRBV27,-,TRBJ1-2,TGTGCCAGCAGTTTATTGGGCAGAGACTATGGCTACACCTTC,CASSLLGRDYGYTF
-,TRBV19,-,TRBJ2-1,TGTGCCAGTAGTATGGGCACCCACCTTGAGCAGTTCTTC,CASSMGTHLEQFF
-,TRBV30,-,TRBJ1-2,TGTGCCTGGAGTGTACGGGGGGCGGATGGCTACACCTTC,CAWSVRGADGYTF
TRBD1,TRBV19,-,TRBJ2-5,TGTGCCAGTAGTATCGCGACAGGGGGGCAAGAGACCCAGTACTTC,CASSIATGGQETQYF
TRBD2,TRBV5-1,-,TRBJ2-3,TGCGCCAGCAGCTTGACCCTAGCGGGACGCAGCACAGATACGCAGTATTTT,CASSLTLAGRSTDTQYF
-,TRBV13,-,TRBJ2-5,TGTGCCAGCAGCTTATTCTTGTCCCTGGAGACCCAGTACTTC,CASSLFLSLETQYF
TRBD2,TRBV19,-,TRBJ2-1,TGTGCCAGTAGTATCCCGGGACTAGCGGGAGCGGTAAATGAGCAGTTCTTC,CASSIPGLAGAVNEQFF
-,TRBV19,-,TRBJ2-1,TGTGCCAGTAGTATAACTGACAATGAGCAGTTCTTC,CASSITDNEQFF
TRBD1,TRBV5-1,-,TRBJ2-7,TGCGCCAGCAGCTTCCGGGACAGATTCTCCTACGAGCAGTACTTC,CASSFRDRFSYEQYF
-,TRBV27,-,TRBJ2-2,TGTGCCAGCAGTTCAAACGGGGAGCTGTTTTTT,CASSSNGELFF
TRBD1,TRBV6-5,-,TRBJ1-1,TGTGCCAGCAGTTACTTCAGGGGGAAGAACACTGAAGCTTTCTTT,CASSYFRGKNTEAFF
-,TRBV4-2,-,TRBJ2-1,TGTGCCAGCAGCCAAGACTCCGAGTACAATGAGCAGTTCTTC,CASSQDSEYNEQFF
TRBD1,TRBV29-1,-,TRBJ1-2,TGCAGCGTTGGGGATTTTCAGGGGGCTACCTATGGCTACACCTTC,CSVGDFQGATYGYTF
-,TRBV10-3,-,TRBJ1-2,TGTGCCATCAGTGAGACAGTCTATGGCTACACCTTC,CAISETVYGYTF
TRBD1,TRBV19,-,TRBJ2-1,TGTGCCAGTAGTCTGGGGACAGGGTTCTTGGGCAATGAGCAGTTCTTC,CASSLGTGFLGNEQFF